These 20 T cell receptor beta chains came from one sample sequenced in a study of T cells expressing NK-cell markers. TCRdb reprocessed the 5' RACE reads and stores each CDR3 protein as one record, lacking DNA. The sample data list more than 400,000 distinct CDR3 sequences. Sequenced: blood T cells: a sorted CD56 or NKG2C T cell subset, CD4+ or CD8+ T cells, or bulk PBMC T cells (not recorded which). The receptors stem from a woman aged 18 to 75 in good health.

The chain combines TRBV23-1 with TRBJ1-5; TCRdb's D call of TRBD1 is untestable without DNA. TRBV23-1 is treated as an ORF (open reading frame) with a function not yet certain. This CDR3 region has 13 residues. This CDR3 is CASSQCWDQPQHF.

This sequence joins TRBV5-1 and TRBJ2-3; the TCRdb D gene call, TRBD1, has no DNA to confirm it. CDR3 length equals 12 residues. Germline V gives CDR1 SGHRS, CDR2 YFSETQ. CDR3 loop: CASRGVTDTQYF. The entire variable domain, with the rest obtained from reference TRBV5-1 and TRBJ2-3, is as follows: KAGVTQTPRYLIKTRGQQVTLSCSPISGHRSVSWYQQTPGQGLQFLFEYFSETQRNKGNFPGRFSGRQFSNSRSEMNVSTLELGDSALYLCASRGVTDTQYFGPGTRLTVL.

The rearrangement links TRBV20-1 to TRBJ2-7; the TCRdb call, TRBD2, lacks DNA for checking. CDR3 size: 16 residues. The germline V gene encodes CDR1 DFQATT and CDR2 SNEGSKA (reference sequence). CDR3 amino acids: CSAISRLAGVEYEQYF.

The J gene is TRBJ2-1, the V gene TRBV12-3 or TRBV12-4; TCRdb picks TRBD2, but there is no DNA to check that call. CDR3 length: 15 residues. The CDR3 region is CASSSGLAGQGEQFF.

This clonotype counts as medium-sized by frequency. The rearrangement uses TRBV30 and TRBJ1-2; the D call from TCRdb, TRBD1, cannot be confirmed without DNA. This CDR3 spans 14 amino acids. CDR1 is GTSNPN and CDR2 is SVGIG in the germline V gene (reference sequence). CDR3 loop: CAWSEGEWSYGYTF.

This sequence joins TRBV12-3 or TRBV12-4 and TRBJ1-5. The CDR3 has 13 amino acids. This chain's CDR3 is CASTLEGNQPQHF.

The chain joins TRBV5-6 to TRBJ2-7; the D call from TCRdb, TRBD2, cannot be confirmed without DNA. Germline V gives CDR1 SGHDT, CDR2 YYEEEE. This CDR3 region has 16 residues. The CDR3 here is CASSPMTPSVSYEQYF. The whole variable domain, filled in from reference TRBV5-6 and TRBJ2-7, reads DAGVTQSPTHLIKTRGQQVTLRCSPKSGHDTVSWYQQALGQGPQFIFQYYEEEERQRGNFPDRFSGHQFPNYSSELNVNALLLGDSALYLCASSPMTPSVSYEQYFGPGTRLTVT.

V is TRBV5-1 and J is TRBJ1-4; the TRBD1 assignment by TCRdb is unverifiable without DNA. This CDR3 contains 15 residues. CDR1 and CDR2 (germline): SGHRS, YFSETQ. This CDR3 reads CASSLTGRRDEKLFF. The whole variable domain, filled in from reference TRBV5-1 and TRBJ1-4, reads KAGVTQTPRYLIKTRGQQVTLSCSPISGHRSVSWYQQTPGQGLQFLFEYFSETQRNKGNFPGRFSGRQFSNSRSEMNVSTLELGDSALYLCASSLTGRRDEKLFFGSGTQLSVL.

The rearrangement joins TRBV11-1 to TRBJ2-5; TCRdb proposes TRBD2, but this gene call is untestable without DNA. The CDR3 has 18 amino acids. CDR1 and CDR2 from the germline V gene are SGHAT and FQDESV (reference sequence). The CDR3: CASSTGTSGSGVQETQYF. The full variable domain, rest sourced from reference TRBV11-1 and TRBJ2-5, is EAEVAQSPRYKITEKSQAVAFWCDPISGHATLYWYRQILGQGPELLVQFQDESVVDDSQLPKDRFSAERLKGVDSTLKIQPAELGDSAMYLCASSTGTSGSGVQETQYFGPGTRLLVL.

V and J are TRBV28 and TRBJ2-7; TCRdb's D call of TRBD2 is untestable without DNA. Germline-derived CDR1 and CDR2 are MDHEN and SYDVKM. This CDR3 has 14 amino acids. CDR3 residues: CASISSGLAYEQYF.

The chain has TRBV5-4 and TRBJ2-7; TCRdb picks TRBD1, but there is no DNA to check that call. The CDR3 loop spans 16 amino acids. CDR1 is SGHNT, CDR2 YYREEE, per germline (reference sequence). The CDR3: CASSMRGRGSSYEQYF.

The V gene is TRBV20-1, the J gene TRBJ2-7; no DNA is available, so the TRBD1 call from TCRdb remains unchecked. Germline CDR1 DFQATT, CDR2 SNEGSKA (reference sequence). This CDR3 is 11 amino acids long. Here the CDR3 reads CSGAEAYEQYF.

The chain has TRBV4-2 and TRBJ1-1; TCRdb names TRBD1, which stays unverified in the absence of DNA. Looked up from germline, CDR1 is LGHNA and CDR2 is YNFKEQ. This CDR3 spans 17 amino acids. CDR3: CASSRGTGQGGNTEAFF.

The J gene is TRBJ2-1, the V gene TRBV7-2; TCRdb's D call of TRBD1 is untestable without DNA. Germline CDR1 is SGHTA and CDR2 is FQGNSA. The CDR3 length is 15 residues. CDR3 region: CASTPRQGNYNEQFF.

V is TRBV28 and J is TRBJ2-3; the D call from TCRdb, TRBD2, cannot be confirmed without DNA. This CDR3 is built from 19 residues. Germline assignment: CDR1 MDHEN and CDR2 SYDVKM. CDR3 amino acids: CASSSRLAGGTQPQDTQYF.

The V call is TRBV12-3 or TRBV12-4, the J call TRBJ2-3; TCRdb's assignment of TRBD2 cannot be checked, as there is no DNA. The CDR3 consists of 16 residues. This chain's CDR3 is CASSFNRLAGTDTQYF.

The chain has TRBV20-1 and TRBJ1-2. The CDR3 is 15 residues long. Per the germline V gene, CDR1 is DFQATT and CDR2 is SNEGSKA (reference sequence). The CDR3 loop is CSASISSGISSGYTF.

The chain links TRBV7-2 to TRBJ2-1; TCRdb reports TRBD2, a call that lacks DNA to check it against. Looked up from germline, CDR1 is SGHTA and CDR2 is FQGNSA. The CDR3 has 16 amino acids. CDR3 protein: CASSLGGTSAANEQFF.

V usage is TRBV20-1 and J usage is TRBJ2-7; TCRdb's D gene call, TRBD2, goes unchecked for lack of DNA. The CDR3 loop spans 15 amino acids. From germline, CDR1 is DFQATT and CDR2 SNEGSKA (reference sequence). The chain's CDR3 is CSASGLAGGSVEQYF.

The CDR3 protein is CASSDRGTGTEAFF. V is TRBV6-1 and J is TRBJ1-1; TCRdb's assignment of TRBD1 cannot be checked, as there is no DNA. The germline gives CDR1 MNHNS, CDR2 SASEGT. This CDR3 is 14 amino acids long.